The 13 T cell receptor beta chains presented below share a single source sample, sequenced in a study of monozygotic twins with cystic fibrosis. Profiled with immunoSEQ multiplex PCR; TCRdb holds only in-frame clones, not every one. This table holds tens of thousands of clones, around 96% found once. The specimen was blood. The receptors were gathered from a girl aged 2-10 years with cystic fibrosis.

The J gene is TRBJ1-5, the V gene TRBV11-1; D might be TRBD1 (5 bases). CDR1 and CDR2 from the germline V gene are SGHAT and FQDESV (reference sequence). V was shortened by 9 bases and J by 7 bases, with 22 bases between the two germline ends. This CDR3 spans 15 amino acids. CDR3 bases: TGTGCCAGTCCCTCCCCGGGACCCCGGACCCAGCCCCAGCATTTT. It specifies CASPSPGPRTQPQHF.

V gene TRBV19 combines with J gene TRBJ1-3; D gene ambiguous. There are 15 residues in the CDR3. Germline values: CDR1 LNHDA, CDR2 SQIVND (reference sequence). Trimming shortened V by 1 base and J by 5 bases, and 12 bases separated the two germline ends. CDR3 in DNA: TGTGCCAGTAGTATAGGCGCAGCCTCGAGAAACACCATATATTTT. This translates into CASSIGAASRNTIYF. The whole variable domain, remainder taken from reference TRBV19 and TRBJ1-3, is DGGITQSPKYLFRKEGQNVTLSCEQNLNHDAMYWYRQDPGQGLRLIYYSQIVNDFQKGDIAEGYSVSREKKESFPLTVTSAQKNPTAFYLCASSIGAASRNTIYFGEGSWLTVV.

V usage is TRBV30 and J usage is TRBJ2-7, with TRBD2 matching 9 bases. Trimming removed 7 bases from V and 5 bases from J; junction bases left unmatched: 9. The CDR3 runs 13 residues. Germline values: CDR1 GTSNPN, CDR2 SVGIG (reference sequence). The CDR3 DNA sequence: TGTGCCTTAACGGGACTAGCAGGCCACGAGCAGTACTTC. It is translated as CALTGLAGHEQYF.

This chain links TRBV30 with TRBJ1-1, with no clear D. This CDR3 spans 11 amino acids. Deletions cut 5 bases from V and 6 bases from J, with 10 bases between. Germline V lookup: CDR1 GTSNPN, CDR2 SVGIG (reference sequence). This chain's CDR3 is CAWRLLAEAFF. Here the CDR3 DNA reads TGTGCCTGGCGTCTACTCGCTGAAGCTTTCTTT.

The V gene is TRBV7-6, the J gene TRBJ2-3; 8 positions agree with TRBD2. CDR1 and CDR2 from the germline V gene are SGHVS and FNYEAQ. The CDR3 is 15 residues long. The ends lost 5 bases at V and 4 bases at J; junction bases unmatched: 8. The CDR3 sequence is CASSPGGGLADTQYF. As DNA, the CDR3 is TGTGCCAGCAGCCCCGGGGGGGGGTTGGCAGATACGCAGTATTTT. The full variable domain, in which reference TRBV7-6 and TRBJ2-3 provide the parts outside the CDR3, is GAGVSQSPRYKVTKRGQDVALRCDPISGHVSLYWYRQALGQGPEFLTYFNYEAQQDKSGLPNDRFSAERPEGSISTLTIQRTEQRDSAMYRCASSPGGGLADTQYFGPGTRLTVL.

This chain connects TRBV5-4 to TRBJ1-2; TRBD1 agrees at 8 bases. Germline lookup yields CDR1 SGHNT and CDR2 YYREEE (reference sequence). V dropped 2 bases and J dropped 7; count of bases not matched to a gene: 10. There are 15 residues in the CDR3. The CDR3 sequence is CASSLLRDRLCGYTF. The CDR3 coding sequence is TGTGCCAGCAGCTTACTCCGGGACAGGCTCTGTGGCTACACCTTC.

The genes are TRBV6-1 and TRBJ1-2, with 8 bases aligning to TRBD1. Germline assignment: CDR1 MNHNS and CDR2 SASEGT. The length of the CDR3 is 15 residues. V shed 4 bases, J shed 3 bases, and the junction held 7 bases outside the gene matches. CDR3 sequence: CASSALTGQDYGYTF. The CDR3 DNA is TGTGCCAGCAGTGCCTTAACGGGACAGGACTATGGCTACACCTTC.

The chain employs TRBV5-1 and TRBJ2-7; 10 positions agree with TRBD2. The germline V gene has CDR1 SGHRS and CDR2 YFSETQ. V lost 4 bases and J lost 2; bases outside the gene matches: 6. The length of the CDR3 is 15 residues. CDR3 region: CASSPGTSAAYEQYF. The CDR3 DNA reads TGCGCCAGCAGCCCAGGGACTAGCGCCGCCTACGAGCAGTACTTC.

This clone was detected only once. The chain has TRBV5-1 and TRBJ1-2; 7 bases align to TRBD1. V dropped 5 bases and J dropped 8; count of bases not matched to a gene: 6. Germline V gives CDR1 SGHRS, CDR2 YFSETQ. This CDR3 is built from 12 residues. The CDR3, as DNA: TGCGCCAGCAGTGAAGGGGGCGAGGGCTACACCTTC. Amino acid sequence: CASSEGGEGYTF.

This chain links TRBV4-1 with TRBJ2-1; 7 bases map to TRBD2. V was clipped by 2 bases and J by 1 base; unmatched bases: 2. The CDR3 spans 15 residues. Germline CDR1 MGHRA, CDR2 YSYEKL. The CDR3: CASSQPGGSYNEQFF. Here the CDR3 DNA reads TGCGCCAGCAGCCAACCCGGGGGGTCCTACAATGAGCAGTTCTTC.

CDR3 sequence (DNA): TGTGCCAGCAACCCCGTGGGGCGGTACTCCTACGAGCAGTACTTC. Translated: CASNPVGRYSYEQYF. This chain connects TRBV6-4 to TRBJ2-7; D is perhaps TRBD1 (5 bases). Germline V gives CDR1 MRHNA, CDR2 SNTAGT. CDR3 length equals 15 residues. V lost 7 bases and J 0 bases, leaving 16 bases between the germline ends.

J is TRBJ2-7 and V is TRBV28; D is perhaps TRBD2 (6 bases). With 7 bases removed from V and 1 base from J, the gap between germline ends came to 20 bases. This CDR3 spans 16 amino acids. Germline-derived CDR1 and CDR2 are MDHEN and SYDVKM. CDR3 sequence reads: CASTSPGSGTSYEQYF. The CDR3 nucleotides read TGTGCCAGCACCTCCCCAGGTAGCGGAACGTCCTACGAGCAGTACTTC.

This sequence joins TRBV10-2 and TRBJ2-7, with TRBD1 matching over 10 bases. The junction had 11 bases not matched to a gene; V was cut back by 6 bases and J by 6 bases. The CDR3 runs to 15 residues. Per germline, CDR1 WSHSY and CDR2 SAAADI. DNA for the CDR3: TGCGCCAGCAGCAACCGGGACAGGGGTAACATCGAGCAGTACTTC. It translates to CASSNRDRGNIEQYF.